The present TCR beta chain was sequenced within a study of OX40 agonist ivuxolimab in advanced cancers. The data were produced by immunoSEQ multiplex PCR, yet TCRdb's version contains in-frame clones alone and is incomplete. This sample has roughly 58,000 clones, with over 80% found just once. V trimming: 0 bases; J trimming: 4 bases; junction bases outside the gene matches: 3. Germline lookup yields CDR1 SGHRS and CDR2 YFSETQ. The CDR3 loop spans 15 amino acids. This chain connects TRBV5-1 to TRBJ2-1; TRBD2 agrees at 8 bases. This sequence originates from an adult with an advanced solid tumor such as melanoma, head and neck, liver or kidney cancer. Specimen: CD4+ or CD8+ T cells sorted from blood, collected in a trial of the OX40 agonist ivuxolimab. The CDR3 DNA is TGCGCCAGCAGCTTGGATAGCGGGGCATACAATGAGCAGTTCTTC. Translation: CASSLDSGAYNEQFF.